This T cell receptor beta chain was observed in a study of shared clonotypes between healthy human individuals. J was trimmed by 4 bases and V by 5 bases; bases with no gene match: 6. The CDR3 contains 14 residues. The V gene's germline CDR1 is SGHRS and CDR2 YFSETQ. Every immunoSEQ plate was one replicate of a subset's evenly spread DNA. Libraries were prepared by immunoSEQ multiplex PCR; TCRdb keeps only in-frame clonotypes and omits some of them. The sample contains about 1.4 million clones, 95% to 97% of which appear only once. The chain uses TRBV5-1 and TRBJ2-4; TRBD1 matches 7 bases. Sequenced sample: naive CD4+ T cells sorted from blood. Described subset: CD45RA+ positively selected. This TCR derives from a man in his thirties or forties in good health. CDR3 loop: CASSKLQGKNIQYF. CDR3 in DNA: TGCGCCAGCAGTAAACTACAGGGGAAAAACATTCAGTACTTC.